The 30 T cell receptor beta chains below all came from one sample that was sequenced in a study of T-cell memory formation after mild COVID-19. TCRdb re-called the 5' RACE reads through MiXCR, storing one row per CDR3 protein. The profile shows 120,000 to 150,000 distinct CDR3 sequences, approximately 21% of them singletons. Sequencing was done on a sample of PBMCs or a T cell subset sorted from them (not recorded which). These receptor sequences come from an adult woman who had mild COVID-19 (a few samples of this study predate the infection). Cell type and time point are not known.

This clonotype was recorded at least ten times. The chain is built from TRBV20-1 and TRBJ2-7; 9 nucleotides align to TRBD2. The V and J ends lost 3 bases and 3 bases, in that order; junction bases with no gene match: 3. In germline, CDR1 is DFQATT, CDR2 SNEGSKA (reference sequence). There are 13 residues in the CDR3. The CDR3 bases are TGCAGTGCTAGCGGGACTAGCAACTACGAGCAGTACTTC. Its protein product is CSASGTSNYEQYF.

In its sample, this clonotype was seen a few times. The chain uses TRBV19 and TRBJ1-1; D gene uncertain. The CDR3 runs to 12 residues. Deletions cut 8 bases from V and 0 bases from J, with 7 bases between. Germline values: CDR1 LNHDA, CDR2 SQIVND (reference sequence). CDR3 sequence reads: CASGILNTEAFF. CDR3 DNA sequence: TGTGCCAGTGGAATACTGAACACTGAAGCTTTCTTT.

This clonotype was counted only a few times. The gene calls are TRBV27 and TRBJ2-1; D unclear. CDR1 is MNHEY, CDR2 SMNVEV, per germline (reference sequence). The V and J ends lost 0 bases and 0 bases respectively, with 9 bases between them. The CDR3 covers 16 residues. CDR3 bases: TGTGCCAGCAGTTTATCGGGCTCCCGCTCCTACAATGAGCAGTTCTTC. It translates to CASSLSGSRSYNEQFF.

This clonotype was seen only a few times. The CDR3 DNA is TGCGCCAGCAGCGCCGGGCGTGGTACGATCAACCAAGAGACCCAGTACTTC. Amino acids: CASSAGRGTINQETQYF. V and J are TRBV5-1 and TRBJ2-5; unclear D gene. CDR3 length: 17 residues. The V gene lost 4 bases and the J gene lost 0 bases, with 19 bases spanning the gap. The germline gives CDR1 SGHRS, CDR2 YFSETQ.

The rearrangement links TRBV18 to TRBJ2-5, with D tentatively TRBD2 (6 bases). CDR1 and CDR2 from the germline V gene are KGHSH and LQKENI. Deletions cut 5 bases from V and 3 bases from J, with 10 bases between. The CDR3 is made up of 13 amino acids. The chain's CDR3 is CASSGRFEETQYF. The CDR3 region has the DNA TGTGCCAGCTCAGGGAGGTTCGAAGAGACCCAGTACTTC.

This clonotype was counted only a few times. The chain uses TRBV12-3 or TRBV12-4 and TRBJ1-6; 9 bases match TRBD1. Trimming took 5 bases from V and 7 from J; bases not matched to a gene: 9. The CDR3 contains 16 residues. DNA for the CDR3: TGTGCCAGCAGTCCCCACGGACAGGGGCCGAATTCACCCCTCCACTTT. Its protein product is CASSPHGQGPNSPLHF.

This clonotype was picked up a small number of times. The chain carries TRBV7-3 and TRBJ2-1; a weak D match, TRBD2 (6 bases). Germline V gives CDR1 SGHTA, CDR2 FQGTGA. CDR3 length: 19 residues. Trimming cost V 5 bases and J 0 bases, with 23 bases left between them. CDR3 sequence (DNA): TGTGCCAGCAGCCTGCATTTTTTGGCGGGGAGTAGCTCCTACAATGAGCAGTTCTTC. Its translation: CASSLHFLAGSSSYNEQFF.

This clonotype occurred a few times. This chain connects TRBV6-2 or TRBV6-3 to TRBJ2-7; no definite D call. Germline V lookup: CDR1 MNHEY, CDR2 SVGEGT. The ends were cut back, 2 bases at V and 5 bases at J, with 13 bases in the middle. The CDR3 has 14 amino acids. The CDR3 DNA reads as TGTGCCAGCAGTTACGGTCGGGCTGACAACGAGCAGTACTTC. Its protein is CASSYGRADNEQYF.

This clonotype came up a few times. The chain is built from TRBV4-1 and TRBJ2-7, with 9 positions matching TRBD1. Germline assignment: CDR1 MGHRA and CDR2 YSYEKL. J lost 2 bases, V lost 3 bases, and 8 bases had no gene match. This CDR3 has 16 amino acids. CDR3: CASSQVPGQGPYEQYF. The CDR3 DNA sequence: TGCGCCAGCAGCCAGGTACCGGGACAGGGCCCCTACGAGCAGTACTTC.

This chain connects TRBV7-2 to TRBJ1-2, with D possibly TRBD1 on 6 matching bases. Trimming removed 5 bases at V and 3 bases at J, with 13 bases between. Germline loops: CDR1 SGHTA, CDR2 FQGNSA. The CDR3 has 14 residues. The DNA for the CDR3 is TGTGCCAGCAGCGTACGGGGGGGGCACTATGGCTACACCTTC. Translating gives CASSVRGGHYGYTF.

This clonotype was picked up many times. The CDR3 is CASGTGFHTQYF. DNA for the CDR3: TGTGCCAGCGGGACAGGTTTCCATACGCAGTATTTT. The chain links TRBV6-2 or TRBV6-3 to TRBJ2-3; 8 nucleotides line up with TRBD1. The V gene's germline CDR1 is MNHEY and CDR2 SVGEGT. The V and J ends lost 8 bases and 7 bases, in that order; junction bases with no gene match: 5. This CDR3 has 12 residues.

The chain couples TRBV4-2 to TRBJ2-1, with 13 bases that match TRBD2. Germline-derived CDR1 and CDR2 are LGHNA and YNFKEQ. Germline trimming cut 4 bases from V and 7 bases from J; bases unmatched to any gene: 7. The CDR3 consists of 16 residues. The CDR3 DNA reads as TGTGCCAGCAGCCCCGTCAAGACTAGCGGGGGGAATGAGCAGTTCTTC. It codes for CASSPVKTSGGNEQFF.

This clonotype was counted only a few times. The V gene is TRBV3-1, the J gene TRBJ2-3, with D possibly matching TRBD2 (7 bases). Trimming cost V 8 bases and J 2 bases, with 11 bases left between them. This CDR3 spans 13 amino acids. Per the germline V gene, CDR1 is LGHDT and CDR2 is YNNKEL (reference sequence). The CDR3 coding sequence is TGTGCCAGCGGGGGGGCGATCACAGATACGCAGTATTTT. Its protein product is CASGGAITDTQYF.

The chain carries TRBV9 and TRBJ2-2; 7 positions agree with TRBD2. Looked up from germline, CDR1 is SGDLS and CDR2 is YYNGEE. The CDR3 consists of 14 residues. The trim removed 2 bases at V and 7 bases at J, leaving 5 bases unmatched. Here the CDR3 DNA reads TGTGCCAGCAGCGTGGGGACTAACGACGGGGAGCTGTTTTTT. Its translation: CASSVGTNDGELFF.

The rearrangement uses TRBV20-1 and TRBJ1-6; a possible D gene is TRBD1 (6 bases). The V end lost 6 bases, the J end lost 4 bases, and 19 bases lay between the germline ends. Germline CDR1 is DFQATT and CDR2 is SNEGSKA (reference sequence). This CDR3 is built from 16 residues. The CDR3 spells CSARRGGGGYNSPLHF. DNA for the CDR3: TGCAGTGCCCGGCGCGGGGGGGGCGGTTATAATTCACCCCTCCACTTT.

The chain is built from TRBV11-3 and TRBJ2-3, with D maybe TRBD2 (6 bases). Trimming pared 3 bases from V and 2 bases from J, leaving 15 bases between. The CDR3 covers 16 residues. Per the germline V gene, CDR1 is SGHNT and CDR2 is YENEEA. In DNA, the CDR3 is TGTGCCAGCAGCTTGCGAGTTCGGGGGTACACAGATACGCAGTATTTT. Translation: CASSLRVRGYTDTQYF.

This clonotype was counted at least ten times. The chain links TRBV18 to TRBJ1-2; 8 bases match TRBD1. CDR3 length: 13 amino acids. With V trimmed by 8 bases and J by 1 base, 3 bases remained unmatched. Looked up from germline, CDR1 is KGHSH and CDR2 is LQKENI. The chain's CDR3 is CASDRGLNYGYTF. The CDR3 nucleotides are TGTGCCAGCGACAGGGGTCTTAACTATGGCTACACCTTC.

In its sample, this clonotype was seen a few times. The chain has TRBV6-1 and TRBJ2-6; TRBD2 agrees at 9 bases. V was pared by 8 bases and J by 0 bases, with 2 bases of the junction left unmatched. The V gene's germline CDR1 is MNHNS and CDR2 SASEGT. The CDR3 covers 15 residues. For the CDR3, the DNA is TGTGCCAGCTATAGCGGGGGCTCTGGGGCCAACGTCCTGACTTTC. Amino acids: CASYSGGSGANVLTF.

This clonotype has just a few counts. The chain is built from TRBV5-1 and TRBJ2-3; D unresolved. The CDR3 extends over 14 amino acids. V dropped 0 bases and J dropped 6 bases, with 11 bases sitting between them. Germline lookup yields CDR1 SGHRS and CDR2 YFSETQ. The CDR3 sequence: CASSLAEAFDTQYF. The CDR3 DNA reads TGCGCCAGCAGCTTGGCCGAAGCGTTCGATACGCAGTATTTT.

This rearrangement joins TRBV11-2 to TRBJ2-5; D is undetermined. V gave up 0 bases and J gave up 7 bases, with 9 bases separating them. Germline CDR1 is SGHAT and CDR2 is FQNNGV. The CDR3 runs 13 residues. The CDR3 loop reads CASSLELWGTQYF. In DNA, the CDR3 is TGTGCCAGCAGCTTAGAGTTGTGGGGGACCCAGTACTTC.

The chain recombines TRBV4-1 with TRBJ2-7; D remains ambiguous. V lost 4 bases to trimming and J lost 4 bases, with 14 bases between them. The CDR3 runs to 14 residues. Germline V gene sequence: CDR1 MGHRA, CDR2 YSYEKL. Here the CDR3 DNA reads TGCGCCAGCAGCCCCCGATCCCCGGCGTACGAGCAGTACTTC. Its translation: CASSPRSPAYEQYF.

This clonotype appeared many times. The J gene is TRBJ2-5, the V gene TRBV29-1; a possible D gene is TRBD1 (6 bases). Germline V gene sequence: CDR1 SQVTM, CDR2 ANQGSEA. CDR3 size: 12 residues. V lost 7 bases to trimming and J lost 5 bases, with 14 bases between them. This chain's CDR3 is CSAGALGETQYF. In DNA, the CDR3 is TGCAGCGCAGGGGCGTTGGGTGAGACCCAGTACTTC.

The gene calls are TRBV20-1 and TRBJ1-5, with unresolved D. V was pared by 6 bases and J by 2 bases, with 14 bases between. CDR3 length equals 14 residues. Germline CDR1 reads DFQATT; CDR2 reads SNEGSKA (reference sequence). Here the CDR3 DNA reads TGCAGTGCAAGGAGGACTGGGGGCAATCAGCCCCAGCATTTT. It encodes CSARRTGGNQPQHF.

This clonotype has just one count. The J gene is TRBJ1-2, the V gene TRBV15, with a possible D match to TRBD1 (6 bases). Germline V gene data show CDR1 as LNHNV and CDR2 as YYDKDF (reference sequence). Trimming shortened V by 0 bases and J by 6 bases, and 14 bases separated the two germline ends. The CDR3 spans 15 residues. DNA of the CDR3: TGTGCCACCAGCAGAGACGGGACCCGGGGGCATGGCTACACCTTC. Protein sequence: CATSRDGTRGHGYTF.

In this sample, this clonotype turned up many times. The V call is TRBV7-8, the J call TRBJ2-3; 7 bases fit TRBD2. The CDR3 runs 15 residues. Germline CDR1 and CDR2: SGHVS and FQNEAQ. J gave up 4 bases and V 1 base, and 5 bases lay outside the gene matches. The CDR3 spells CASSLGGGSADTQYF. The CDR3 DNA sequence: TGTGCCAGCAGCTTAGGCGGGGGTAGCGCAGATACGCAGTATTTT. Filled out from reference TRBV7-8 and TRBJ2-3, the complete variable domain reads GAGVSQSPRYKVAKRGQDVALRCDPISGHVSLFWYQQALGQGPEFLTYFQNEAQLDKSGLPSDRFFAERPEGSVSTLKIQRTQQEDSAVYLCASSLGGGSADTQYFGPGTRLTVL.

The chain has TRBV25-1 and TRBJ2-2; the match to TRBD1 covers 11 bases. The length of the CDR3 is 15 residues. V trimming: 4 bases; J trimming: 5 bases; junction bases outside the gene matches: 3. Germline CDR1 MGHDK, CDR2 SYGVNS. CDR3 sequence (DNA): TGTGCCAGCAGTGCGGGGACAGGGGGTACCGGGGAGCTGTTTTTT. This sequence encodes CASSAGTGGTGELFF.

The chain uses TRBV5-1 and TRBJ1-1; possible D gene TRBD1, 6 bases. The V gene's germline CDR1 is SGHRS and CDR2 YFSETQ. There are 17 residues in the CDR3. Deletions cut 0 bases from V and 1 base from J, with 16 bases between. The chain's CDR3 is CASSLGPLDRTNTEAFF. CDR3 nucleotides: TGCGCCAGCAGCTTGGGCCCCCTGGACAGAACGAACACTGAAGCTTTCTTT.

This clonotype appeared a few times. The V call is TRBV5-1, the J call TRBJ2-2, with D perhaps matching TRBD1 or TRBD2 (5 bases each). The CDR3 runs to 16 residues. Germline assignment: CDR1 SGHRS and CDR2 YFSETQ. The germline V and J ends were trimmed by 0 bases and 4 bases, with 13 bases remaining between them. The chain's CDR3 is CASSLALTGTTGELFF. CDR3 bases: TGCGCCAGCAGCTTGGCCTTAACGGGGACCACCGGGGAGCTGTTTTTT.

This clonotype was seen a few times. The chain's CDR3 is CASSGEYEQYF. The CDR3 coding sequence is TGTGCCAGCAGCGGGGAGTACGAGCAGTACTTC. The rearrangement joins TRBV6-5 to TRBJ2-7; perhaps TRBD2 as D (5 bases). With 6 bases removed from V and 4 bases from J, the gap between germline ends came to 7 bases. CDR3 size: 11 residues. Germline CDR1 reads MNHEY; CDR2 reads SVGAGI.

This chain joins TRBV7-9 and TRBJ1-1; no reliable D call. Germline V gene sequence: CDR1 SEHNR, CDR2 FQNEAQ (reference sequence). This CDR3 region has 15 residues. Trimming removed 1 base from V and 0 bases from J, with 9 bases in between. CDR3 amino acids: CASSLVPRLNTEAFF. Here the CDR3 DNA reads TGTGCCAGCAGCTTAGTTCCCCGATTGAACACTGAAGCTTTCTTT. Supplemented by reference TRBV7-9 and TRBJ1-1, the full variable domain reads DTGVSQNPRHKITKRGQNVTFRCDPISEHNRLYWYRQTLGQGPEFLTYFQNEAQLEKSRLLSDRFSAERPKGSFSTLEIQRTEQGDSAMYLCASSLVPRLNTEAFFGQGTRLTVV.